Sequencing of this TCR beta chain was carried out in a study of cytomegalovirus exposure and HLA in healthy donors. Turning to the study itself: For the roughly 390 genotyped donors, 80% to 90% fell within the Caucasian-associated ancestry cluster. General observations from the study: Analysis performed later found around 15,000 TCR beta sequences associated with HLA alleles at 0.05 false discovery rate.

The PCR used 60 Vbeta and 13 Jbeta primers. Measured with immunoSEQ multiplex PCR; TCRdb has only the in-frame clones, and not every one. This table has under 150,000 clones, about three quarters appearing once. Comment on this clone: Its antigen is not known.

The length of the CDR3 is 14 residues. V shed 5 bases and J 8 bases; nucleotides not matched to a gene: 10. Germline CDR1 SGHNT, CDR2 YYREEE (reference sequence). This receptor was taken from a man aged 40-50 years in good health and CMV-seropositive. The chain employs TRBV5-4 and TRBJ1-1; 9 nucleotides line up with TRBD1. Specimen: PBMCs. DNA for the CDR3: TGTGCCAGCAGACCCAACAGGGGGCAAGGGGAAGCTTTCTTT. This codes for CASRPNRGQGEAFF.